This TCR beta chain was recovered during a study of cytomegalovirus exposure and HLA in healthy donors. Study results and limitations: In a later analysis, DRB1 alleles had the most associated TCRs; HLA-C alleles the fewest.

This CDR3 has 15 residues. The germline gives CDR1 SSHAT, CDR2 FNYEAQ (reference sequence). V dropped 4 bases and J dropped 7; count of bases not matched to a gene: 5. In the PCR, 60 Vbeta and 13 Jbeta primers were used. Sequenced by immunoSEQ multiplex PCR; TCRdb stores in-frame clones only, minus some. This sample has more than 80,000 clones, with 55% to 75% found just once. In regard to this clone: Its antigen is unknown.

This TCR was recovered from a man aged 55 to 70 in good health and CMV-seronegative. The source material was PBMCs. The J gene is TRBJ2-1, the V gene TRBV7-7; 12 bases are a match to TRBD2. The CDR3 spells CASSSTGTSGNEQFF. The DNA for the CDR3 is TGTGCCAGCAGCTCCACCGGGACTAGCGGGAATGAGCAGTTCTTC.